These T cell receptor beta chains were read from a single sample in a study of cytomegalovirus exposure and HLA in healthy donors. Generated by immunoSEQ multiplex PCR, the TCRdb table keeps only in-frame clones and is missing some. The sample records approximately 140,000 clones, about four fifths being singletons. The sequenced sample was PBMCs. Receptors were obtained from a woman between 25 and 40 years old in good health and CMV-seronegative. CDR3s include the opening cysteine and the closing phenylalanine or tryptophan. The order of the fields is V gene, CDR3 length, D gene, J gene, CDR3 protein. D genes are given only for firm matches.

V gene: TRBV5-1
CDR3 length: 17
D gene: TRBD2
J gene: TRBJ2-1
CDR3 protein: CASSPAPAGVTYNEQFF

V gene: TRBV2
CDR3 length: 13
D gene: NA
J gene: TRBJ1-5
CDR3 protein: CASTPPGSQPQHF

V gene: TRBV21-1
CDR3 length: 14
D gene: NA
J gene: TRBJ1-1
CDR3 protein: CASTKPPRGSEAFF

V gene: TRBV7-6
CDR3 length: 16
D gene: NA
J gene: TRBJ1-4
CDR3 protein: CASSLGQGTGLGKLFF

V gene: TRBV7-3
CDR3 length: 14
D gene: NA
J gene: TRBJ2-5
CDR3 protein: CASSLSAGGETQYF

V gene: TRBV28
CDR3 length: 19
D gene: TRBD1
J gene: TRBJ1-5
CDR3 protein: CASRETGTGGVISNQPQHF

V gene: TRBV7-2
CDR3 length: 15
D gene: NA
J gene: TRBJ1-5
CDR3 protein: CASSLGPTPNQPQHF

V gene: TRBV11-2
CDR3 length: 16
D gene: NA
J gene: TRBJ2-3
CDR3 protein: CASSFRGHLPADTQYF

V gene: TRBV2
CDR3 length: 13
D gene: TRBD2
J gene: TRBJ2-5
CDR3 protein: CASSDVGRETQYF

V gene: TRBV7-8
CDR3 length: 15
D gene: NA
J gene: TRBJ2-2
CDR3 protein: CASSRDLLNTGELFF

V gene: TRBV5-1
CDR3 length: 14
D gene: TRBD2
J gene: TRBJ2-1
CDR3 protein: CASALAGDYNEQFF

V gene: TRBV7-2
CDR3 length: 16
D gene: NA
J gene: TRBJ1-2
CDR3 protein: CASSLALLVANYGYTF

V gene: TRBV7-9
CDR3 length: 15
D gene: NA
J gene: TRBJ2-1
CDR3 protein: CASSVTGSSYNEQFF

V gene: TRBV15
CDR3 length: 13
D gene: NA
J gene: TRBJ2-3
CDR3 protein: CATSRGGLKAQYF

V gene: TRBV12-5
CDR3 length: 16
D gene: TRBD1
J gene: TRBJ1-5
CDR3 protein: CASGLGDRGWVQPQHF

V gene: TRBV5-8
CDR3 length: 15
D gene: TRBD1
J gene: TRBJ1-2
CDR3 protein: CASSLDLGGTGGYTF

V gene: TRBV7-6
CDR3 length: 14
D gene: TRBD1
J gene: TRBJ1-6
CDR3 protein: CASSLTGRNSPLHF

V gene: TRBV2
CDR3 length: 16
D gene: TRBD2
J gene: TRBJ2-3
CDR3 protein: CASSEMGLAGTDTQYF